This TCR beta chain was sequenced in a study of cytomegalovirus exposure and HLA in healthy donors. The PCR had 60 Vbeta and 13 Jbeta primers. Libraries were prepared by immunoSEQ multiplex PCR; TCRdb keeps only in-frame clonotypes and omits some of them. The sample has around 190,000 clones, 70% to 90% seen once. CDR1 is MNHEY and CDR2 is SMNVEV in the germline V gene (reference sequence). V was pared by 6 bases and J by 6 bases, with 7 bases of the junction left unmatched. This CDR3 spans 14 amino acids. The sequence was obtained from a woman in her 30s in good health and CMV-seronegative. Specimen: PBMCs. The V call is TRBV27, the J call TRBJ2-3, with TRBD2 matching 9 bases. This chain's CDR3 is CASSFSGGKDTQYF. CDR3 DNA sequence: TGTGCCAGCAGCTTTAGCGGGGGCAAGGATACGCAGTATTTT.